Listed here are 8 T cell receptor beta chains from one sample, sequenced in a study. TCRdb used MiXCR to reprocess the RT-PCR reads, holding one entry per CDR3 protein. The sample consists of approximately 6,500 distinct CDR3 sequences, just over 90% of them appearing once. Sequencing used memory CD4+ T cells from blood. The receptors were sampled from a female donor in good health, serving as a healthy control.

About this clonotype: Because the library targeted alpha chains, this beta chain is an off-target read whose size means little. The V and J genes are TRBV5-4 and TRBJ2-3, with 8 bases aligning to TRBD2. The CDR3 is made up of 17 amino acids. The V gene's germline CDR1 is SGHNT and CDR2 YYREEE (reference sequence). V lost 3 bases and J lost 2; bases outside the gene matches: 11. The CDR3 region has the DNA TGTGCCAGCAGCTCCCCTCTAGCGGGTTTTGCCACAGATACGCAGTATTTT. Encoded protein: CASSSPLAGFATDTQYF.

With regard to this clonotype: This beta chain lies outside the target of a library built for alpha chains; its clone size means little. The rearrangement links TRBV5-1 to TRBJ2-1; D is unclear. Germline CDR1 SGHRS, CDR2 YFSETQ. The CDR3 length is 13 residues. V was shortened by 0 bases and J by 5 bases, with 6 bases between the two germline ends. The DNA for the CDR3 is TGCGCCAGCAGCTTGGACAGAGACAATGAGCAGTTCTTC. The encoded protein is CASSLDRDNEQFF.

This clonotype was recorded once. This beta chain is a stray sequence in a library constructed for alpha chains; its clone size is not meaningful. This sequence joins TRBV6-5 and TRBJ2-2; D is unresolved. CDR1 is MNHEY, CDR2 SVGAGI, per germline. The CDR3 length is 13 residues. V lost 6 bases to trimming and J lost 6 bases, with 11 bases between them. CDR3: CASSSPKAGELFF. The CDR3 DNA follows: TGTGCCAGCAGCTCTCCCAAGGCCGGGGAGCTGTTTTTT.

Of note for this clonotype: The junction departs from the called germline gene at one end, perhaps through a read error. A library made for alpha chains picked up this beta chain off target, so its size means little. The chain is built from TRBV7-7 and TRBJ2-3; D assignment may be TRBD1 or TRBD2 (6 bases each). CDR3 length: 15 amino acids. Germline V gene data show CDR1 as SSHAT and CDR2 as FNYEAQ (reference sequence). The CDR3 reads CASSLVGGSTDTQYF. CDR3 DNA: TGTGCTAGCAGCTTAGTAGGGGGGAGCACAGATACGCAGTATTTT.

As for this clonotype: This beta chain was picked up by a library intended for alpha chains and is off target, so its count carries little meaning. The chain carries TRBV5-6 and TRBJ1-3, with TRBD1 identical over 7 bases. This CDR3 has 16 residues. Germline CDR1 and CDR2: SGHDT and YYEEEE. J was trimmed by 0 bases and V by 2 bases; bases with no gene match: 5. CDR3 residues: CASSFRGLSSGNTIYF. The CDR3 coding sequence is TGTGCCAGCAGCTTCAGGGGGTTAAGCTCTGGAAACACCATATATTTT.

Concerning this clonotype: This beta chain is off target for a library built for alpha chains, so its abundance means little. CDR3 coding DNA: TGTGCCAGCAAGGGGAGACAAGGGATAAACATTCAGTACTTC. Translation: CASKGRQGINIQYF. V gene TRBV6-5 combines with J gene TRBJ2-4; D possibly matches TRBD1 or TRBD2 (5 bases each). The CDR3 is made up of 14 amino acids. CDR1 is MNHEY and CDR2 is SVGAGI in the germline V gene. V was shortened by 7 bases and J by 6 bases, with 16 bases between the two germline ends.

A note on this clonotype: This beta chain represents an off-target read in a library built for alpha chains; its size is of limited meaning. The chain is built from TRBV29-1 and TRBJ2-1, with TRBD2 matching 10 bases. Germline V lookup: CDR1 SQVTM, CDR2 ANQGSEA. The J segment lost 7 bases and the V segment lost 4 bases, leaving 4 bases of the junction unmatched. The CDR3 extends over 13 amino acids. In DNA, the CDR3 is TGCAGCGTTGGGGCTAGCGGGAGTAATGAGCAGTTCTTC. Translating gives CSVGASGSNEQFF.

Details on this clonotype: As an off-target read in a library built for alpha chains, this beta chain has a frequency of little significance. CDR3 residues: CATSVPGDTDTQYF. CDR3 coding DNA: TGTGCCACCAGTGTCCCGGGAGATACAGATACGCAGTATTTT. The V gene is TRBV24-1, the J gene TRBJ2-3; perhaps TRBD2 as D (6 bases). CDR1 is KGHDR and CDR2 is SFDVKD in the germline V gene. Trimming removed 5 bases from V and 3 bases from J, with 11 bases in between. The CDR3 length is 14 residues.